The next 24 T cell receptor beta chains were all read from a single sample in a study of shared clonotypes between healthy human individuals. Assay: immunoSEQ multiplex PCR; the TCRdb copy retains only in-frame clones and omits some. The sample records 200,000 to 250,000 clones, under 80% being singletons. The sequenced sample was memory CD4+ T cells sorted from blood. This sample's subset: CD45RA-negative fraction. Every receptor here comes from a man between 25 and 39 years old in good health.

Written as DNA, the CDR3 is TGTGCCAGCAGCCAGGCGCGGGGACAGGGGTACGGCGAGCAGTACTTC. Protein: CASSQARGQGYGEQYF. The V call is TRBV14, the J call TRBJ2-7, with TRBD1 matching 10 bases. V shed 3 bases, J shed 6 bases, and the junction held 11 bases outside the gene matches. Germline V gene data show CDR1 as SGHDN and CDR2 as FVKESK. This CDR3 region has 16 residues.

The V gene is TRBV30, the J gene TRBJ1-2, with D possibly matching TRBD1 (5 bases). The CDR3 is 12 amino acids. CDR1 GTSNPN and CDR2 SVGIG come from the germline V gene (reference sequence). V lost 2 bases and J 7 bases, leaving 11 bases between the germline ends. The CDR3: CAWSWGFGGYTF. Here the CDR3 DNA reads TGTGCCTGGAGTTGGGGGTTTGGTGGCTACACCTTC.

V and J are TRBV18 and TRBJ2-1, with 8 bases identical to TRBD2. Looked up from germline, CDR1 is KGHSH and CDR2 is LQKENI. The junction had 9 bases not matched to a gene; V was cut back by 4 bases and J by 4 bases. The CDR3 consists of 16 residues. CDR3 sequence: CASSRGTSGAYNEQFF. Written as DNA, the CDR3 is TGTGCCAGCTCACGCGGAACTAGCGGAGCTTACAATGAGCAGTTCTTC.

This chain joins TRBV5-1 and TRBJ1-3; D is unclear. This CDR3 is 17 amino acids long. The germline gives CDR1 SGHRS, CDR2 YFSETQ. V lost 0 bases and J lost 0, with 13 bases in between. The CDR3 region has the DNA TGCGCCAGCAGCTTGGTGGTCGGGGAGAGCTCTGGAAACACCATATATTTT. Translated, it gives CASSLVVGESSGNTIYF.

The chain links TRBV5-1 to TRBJ2-2, with D perhaps matching TRBD2 (6 bases). Germline V lookup: CDR1 SGHRS, CDR2 YFSETQ. V lost 4 bases and J 0 bases, leaving 10 bases between the germline ends. This CDR3 region has 15 residues. The CDR3 is CASSLGTPNTGELFF. CDR3 nucleotides: TGCGCCAGCAGCCTCGGGACTCCGAACACCGGGGAGCTGTTTTTT.

The rearrangement joins TRBV7-2 to TRBJ1-2; 7 positions agree with TRBD1. Germline CDR1 is SGHTA and CDR2 is FQGNSA. Trimming took 1 base from V and 6 from J; bases not matched to a gene: 8. The CDR3 sequence is 15 residues long. The CDR3 reads CASSLGMTGRDGYTF. The CDR3 DNA reads as TGTGCCAGCAGCTTAGGAATGACAGGGAGGGATGGCTACACCTTC.

This clone was counted many times. The V call is TRBV13, the J call TRBJ2-2, with D tentatively TRBD1 (5 bases). CDR1 is PRHDT and CDR2 is FYEKMQ in the germline V gene (reference sequence). Trimming removed 2 bases from V and 7 bases from J, with 17 bases in between. The CDR3 length is 16 residues. The CDR3 DNA reads TGTGCCAGCAGCTTACTACCGGTAGGGGCTGGCGGGGAGCTGTTTTTT. It is translated as CASSLLPVGAGGELFF.

J is TRBJ2-7 and V is TRBV19; the match to TRBD2 covers 7 bases. This CDR3 comprises 16 residues. CDR1 and CDR2 from the germline V gene are LNHDA and SQIVND (reference sequence). The trim removed 6 bases at V and 0 bases at J, leaving 11 bases unmatched. The CDR3 region has the DNA TGTGCCAGTAGAAAGGGGACGGGAGGCCCCTCCTACGAGCAGTACTTC. Amino acid sequence: CASRKGTGGPSYEQYF.

The gene calls are TRBV7-3 and TRBJ2-1, with 8 nucleotides matching TRBD2. With V trimmed by 4 bases and J by 1 base, 6 bases remained unmatched. This CDR3 is 16 amino acids long. The V gene's germline CDR1 is SGHTA and CDR2 FQGTGA. DNA for the CDR3: TGTGCCAGCAGCTCAGGAGCGGGAGTTTCCTACAATGAGCAGTTCTTC. Translation gives CASSSGAGVSYNEQFF.

This clone was picked up a small number of times. The gene calls are TRBV5-1 and TRBJ2-1, with TRBD1 identical over 8 bases. Germline CDR1 SGHRS, CDR2 YFSETQ. The CDR3 length is 13 residues. J lost 5 bases, V lost 4 bases, and 2 bases had no gene match. CDR3 DNA: TGCGCCAGCAGCGTGACAGGGGACAATGAGCAGTTCTTC. Its translation is CASSVTGDNEQFF.

This sequence joins TRBV19 and TRBJ1-2; TRBD1 matches at 8 bases. Trimming removed 7 bases from V and 3 bases from J; junction bases left unmatched: 13. Germline V lookup: CDR1 LNHDA, CDR2 SQIVND (reference sequence). This CDR3 has 16 residues. The CDR3 DNA reads as TGTGCCAGTACCCCGACCGGGACAGGACGATACTATGGCTACACCTTC. This codes for CASTPTGTGRYYGYTF.

Ten or more counts support this clone. This rearrangement joins TRBV2 to TRBJ1-4, with D maybe TRBD1 (5 bases). The length of the CDR3 is 14 residues. The V gene's germline CDR1 is SNHLY and CDR2 FYNNEI. V lost 4 bases and J 8 bases, leaving 14 bases between the germline ends. Here the CDR3 reads CASSVRQGGEKLFF. The CDR3 region has the DNA TGTGCCAGCAGTGTTCGGCAGGGTGGGGAAAAACTGTTTTTT.

This clone is a singleton in its sample. J is TRBJ2-1 and V is TRBV28, with 13 positions matching TRBD2. CDR1 is MDHEN, CDR2 SYDVKM, per germline. J gave up 7 bases and V 3 bases, and 12 bases lay outside the gene matches. CDR3 length: 18 residues. Here the CDR3 reads CASSFPPKTSGRLNEQFF. Here the CDR3 DNA reads TGTGCCAGCAGTTTTCCGCCGAAGACTAGCGGGAGGCTAAATGAGCAGTTCTTC.

The chain has TRBV19 and TRBJ1-3; D remains unclear. Germline lookup yields CDR1 LNHDA and CDR2 SQIVND (reference sequence). V dropped 6 bases and J dropped 4 bases, with 19 bases sitting between them. The CDR3 length is 16 residues. The CDR3 here is CASRSDDLSLGNTIYF. Written as DNA, the CDR3 is TGTGCCAGTAGATCGGACGACCTCTCCCTCGGAAACACCATATATTTT.

The rearrangement links TRBV5-1 to TRBJ2-3; 11 nucleotides line up with TRBD2. V trimming: 2 bases; J trimming: 0 bases; junction bases outside the gene matches: 5. CDR1 is SGHRS and CDR2 is YFSETQ in the germline V gene. This CDR3 has 17 amino acids. The CDR3 sequence: CASSLELAGASTDTQYF. The CDR3 DNA reads as TGCGCCAGCAGCTTAGAACTAGCGGGAGCTAGCACAGATACGCAGTATTTT.

J is TRBJ2-2 and V is TRBV9; D may match TRBD1 or TRBD2 (5 bases each). CDR1 is SGDLS and CDR2 is YYNGEE in the germline V gene. Trimming removed 0 bases from V and 7 bases from J, with 7 bases in between. The CDR3 extends over 13 amino acids. The CDR3 DNA follows: TGTGCCAGCAGCGTAGAGGGGAGCGGGGAGCTGTTTTTT. Amino acids: CASSVEGSGELFF.

As for this clone: Germline and junction disagree at one end, which may indicate a read error. In DNA, the CDR3 is TGTGCTAGCAGCCCCTCCTTTCGGTCCTCCTACAATGAGCAGTTCTTC. Translated: CASSPSFRSSYNEQFF. The chain joins TRBV7-7 to TRBJ2-1, with unresolved D. The germline V gene encodes CDR1 SSHAT and CDR2 FNYEAQ (reference sequence). The CDR3 is 16 amino acids.

The rearrangement joins TRBV7-2 to TRBJ2-3; 7 positions match TRBD2. V trimming: 5 bases; J trimming: 1 base; junction bases outside the gene matches: 12. Germline-derived CDR1 and CDR2 are SGHTA and FQGNSA. CDR3 length: 17 residues. This chain's CDR3 is CASSLLGTSVGTDTQYF. The CDR3 nucleotides read TGTGCCAGCAGCCTGCTAGGTACTAGCGTAGGCACAGATACGCAGTATTTT.

This clone was seen once. This chain connects TRBV5-5 to TRBJ2-3, with TRBD1 matching 12 bases. The CDR3 is 16 residues long. Unmatched junction bases numbered 13, after V lost 4 bases and J lost 10 bases. Per the germline V gene, CDR1 is SGHKS and CDR2 is YYEKEE (reference sequence). Written as DNA, the CDR3 is TGTGCCAGCAGCCTTACCGGGACAGGGGGCTACGATCCGCAGTATTTT. Translating gives CASSLTGTGGYDPQYF.

The rearrangement links TRBV6-1 to TRBJ2-7, with 11 bases matching TRBD2. The CDR3 sequence is 15 residues long. V dropped 1 base and J dropped 2; count of bases not matched to a gene: 1. Germline V gene lookup returns CDR1 MNHNS and CDR2 SASEGT. CDR3 DNA sequence: TGTGCCAGCAGTGAAGTTAGCGGGAGGGCCTACGAGCAGTACTTC. It codes for CASSEVSGRAYEQYF.

Concerning this clone: The junction and the germline gene differ at one end; a read error may be behind it. V usage is TRBV7-7 and J usage is TRBJ2-6; TRBD1 matches at 7 bases. The CDR3 extends over 16 amino acids. The germline V gene has CDR1 SSHAT and CDR2 FNYEAQ (reference sequence). The CDR3 DNA follows: TGTGCTAGCAGCCCCGAGGGGGCTTGGGGGGCCAACGTCCTGACTTTC. It specifies CASSPEGAWGANVLTF.

This chain joins TRBV5-4 and TRBJ2-7, with D unresolved. V was cut by 0 bases and J by 5 bases, with 15 bases left in between. This CDR3 spans 15 amino acids. CDR1 SGHNT and CDR2 YYREEE come from the germline V gene (reference sequence). This chain's CDR3 is CASSLAGMVSHEQYF. The CDR3 DNA is TGTGCCAGCAGCTTGGCGGGTATGGTGTCCCACGAGCAGTACTTC.

CDR3 bases: TGTGCCAGCAGTCCGGGACTAGCGGGCATCAATGAGCAGTTCTTC. It translates to CASSPGLAGINEQFF. The rearrangement uses TRBV27 and TRBJ2-1, with 12 bases matching TRBD2. CDR1 is MNHEY, CDR2 SMNVEV, per germline (reference sequence). J was trimmed by 6 bases and V by 5 bases; bases with no gene match: 5. The CDR3 has 15 amino acids.

This clone appeared once. CDR3 amino acids: CASRKLAGGTLGEQYF. The CDR3 nucleotides read TGTGCCAGCAGGAAATTAGCGGGAGGAACCCTTGGAGAGCAGTACTTC. The rearrangement links TRBV7-8 to TRBJ2-7; 10 nucleotides align to TRBD2. The V gene's germline CDR1 is SGHVS and CDR2 FQNEAQ. V was clipped by 6 bases and J by 7 bases; unmatched bases: 15. There are 16 residues in the CDR3.